These 19 T cell receptor beta chains came from one sample sequenced in a study of control samples from healthy donors and cancer patients. Produced via immunoSEQ multiplex PCR; TCRdb's table is partial and in-frame only. This table has about 130,000 clones, approximately 90% appearing once. Sequencing used blood. These receptors were collected from a man in his forties or fifties in good health.

V usage is TRBV2 and J usage is TRBJ1-5; 8 bases fit TRBD1. V trimming: 6 bases; J trimming: 4 bases; junction bases outside the gene matches: 2. This CDR3 contains 13 residues. Germline V lookup: CDR1 SNHLY, CDR2 FYNNEI. The CDR3 region has the DNA TGTGCCAGCAGGGGACAGGCTAATCAGCCCCAGCATTTT. This translates into CASRGQANQPQHF.

V gene TRBV2 combines with J gene TRBJ2-3, with TRBD1 as a possible D gene (5 bases). Germline values: CDR1 SNHLY, CDR2 FYNNEI. The V and J ends lost 7 bases and 4 bases respectively, with 12 bases between them. The CDR3 has 13 amino acids. The CDR3 sequence is CASNQDNPDTQYF. In nucleotides, the CDR3 is TGTGCCAGCAATCAGGACAACCCAGATACGCAGTATTTT. Complete variable domain (other parts from reference TRBV2 and TRBJ2-3): EPEVTQTPSHQVTQMGQEVILRCVPISNHLYFYWYRQILGQKVEFLVSFYNNEISEKSEIFDDQFSVERPDGSNFTLKIRSTKLEDSAMYFCASNQDNPDTQYFGPGTRLTVL.

This clone was observed a single time. This sequence joins TRBV5-4 and TRBJ2-5; tentatively, D is TRBD2 (6 bases). The V end lost 6 bases, the J end lost 2 bases, and 14 bases lay between the germline ends. The CDR3 covers 14 residues. Germline V CDR1 and CDR2: SGHNT, YYREEE (reference sequence). CDR3 bases: TGTGCCAGCAAGGCGGGACTCAGTCAAGAGACCCAGTACTTC. This encodes CASKAGLSQETQYF.

V usage is TRBV7-6 and J usage is TRBJ1-4; D perhaps matches TRBD1 (6 bases). This CDR3 has 15 amino acids. V lost 1 base to trimming and J lost 8 bases, with 14 bases between them. Germline V gene data show CDR1 as SGHVS and CDR2 as FNYEAQ. CDR3 loop: CASSLEMGTSEKLFF. The DNA for the CDR3 is TGTGCCAGCAGCTTAGAGATGGGGACAAGCGAAAAACTGTTTTTT. The full variable domain, its missing parts supplied by reference TRBV7-6 and TRBJ1-4, is GAGVSQSPRYKVTKRGQDVALRCDPISGHVSLYWYRQALGQGPEFLTYFNYEAQQDKSGLPNDRFSAERPEGSISTLTIQRTEQRDSAMYRCASSLEMGTSEKLFFGSGTQLSVL.

The chain links TRBV10-3 to TRBJ1-6; D is ambiguous. The CDR3 covers 13 residues. The ends were cut back, 7 bases at V and 2 bases at J, with 6 bases in the middle. CDR1 and CDR2 from the germline V gene are ENHRY and SYGVKD. In nucleotides, the CDR3 is TGTGCCATCACACAGACCTATAATTCACCCCTCCACTTT. Translating gives CAITQTYNSPLHF.

As to this clone: The junction departs from germline at one end; a sequencing error may be responsible. The V call is TRBV2, the J call TRBJ2-1; D might be TRBD1 or TRBD2, each matching 5 bases. CDR3 length equals 14 residues. Germline V gene data show CDR1 as SNHLY and CDR2 as FYNNEI. The CDR3 loop is CASSGGTSNNEQFF. The CDR3, as DNA: TGTGCCAGCAGTGGAGGGACCTCCAACAATGAGCAGTTCTTC.

This chain joins TRBV18 and TRBJ2-7; TRBD2 might be the D (5 bases). This CDR3 comprises 13 residues. Germline V CDR1 and CDR2: KGHSH, LQKENI. V lost 8 bases to trimming and J lost 0 bases, with 11 bases between them. The CDR3 DNA follows: TGTGCCAGCGGGAGCCGAAGCTCCTACGAGCAGTACTTC. Translation gives CASGSRSSYEQYF.

This CDR3 reads CASSPRGDPTDTQYF. The CDR3 DNA is TGCGCCAGCAGCCCCCGCGGGGACCCTACAGATACGCAGTATTTT. The chain joins TRBV5-1 to TRBJ2-3; possibly TRBD2 for D (6 bases). Trimming took off 4 bases at V and 3 bases at J, with 15 bases between the two ends. There are 15 residues in the CDR3. Germline V CDR1 and CDR2: SGHRS, YFSETQ.

This sequence joins TRBV7-8 and TRBJ2-2, with D possibly matching TRBD1 (5 bases). The length of the CDR3 is 13 residues. Per the germline V gene, CDR1 is SGHVS and CDR2 is FQNEAQ. Trimming stripped 5 bases from V and 7 bases from J, with 11 bases between. The CDR3 region is CASSGRVVGELFF. The CDR3 nucleotides read TGTGCCAGCAGCGGCAGGGTTGTCGGGGAGCTGTTTTTT. Based on the CDR3 plus reference TRBV7-8 and TRBJ2-2, the full variable domain is GAGVSQSPRYKVAKRGQDVALRCDPISGHVSLFWYQQALGQGPEFLTYFQNEAQLDKSGLPSDRFFAERPEGSVSTLKIQRTQQEDSAVYLCASSGRVVGELFFGEGSRLTVL.

This clone has a single count. The chain uses TRBV28 and TRBJ1-5; D is perhaps TRBD1 (6 bases). Germline loops: CDR1 MDHEN, CDR2 SYDVKM. This CDR3 has 14 residues. V shed 8 bases and J shed 5 bases, with 16 bases lying between them. The CDR3 DNA reads TGTGCCAGCGTAACAGCCCAGGGGTATCAGCCCCAGCATTTT. Its translation is CASVTAQGYQPQHF.

The gene calls are TRBV5-6 and TRBJ2-7; D ambiguous. The germline V and J ends were trimmed by 4 bases and 3 bases, with 20 bases remaining between them. This CDR3 is 16 amino acids long. CDR1 is SGHDT and CDR2 is YYEEEE in the germline V gene. The chain's CDR3 is CASSALFGVVGYEQYF. In nucleotides, the CDR3 is TGTGCCAGCAGCGCCCTCTTTGGGGTAGTGGGCTACGAGCAGTACTTC. Variable domain in full (rest from reference TRBV5-6 and TRBJ2-7): DAGVTQSPTHLIKTRGQQVTLRCSPKSGHDTVSWYQQALGQGPQFIFQYYEEEERQRGNFPDRFSGHQFPNYSSELNVNALLLGDSALYLCASSALFGVVGYEQYFGPGTRLTVT.

The chain recombines TRBV28 with TRBJ1-4, with D possibly TRBD1 on 6 matching bases. The CDR3 consists of 14 residues. With 1 base removed from V and 11 bases from J, the gap between germline ends came to 14 bases. The germline gives CDR1 MDHEN, CDR2 SYDVKM. The CDR3 protein is CASSLSTGSLKLFF. The CDR3 DNA reads TGTGCCAGCAGTTTATCGACAGGTAGTCTGAAACTGTTTTTT.

The chain carries TRBV28 and TRBJ2-2, with 12 bases lining up with TRBD2. The V gene end was trimmed by 4 bases and the J gene end by 4 bases; junction bases not matched to a gene: 7. The CDR3 extends over 17 amino acids. CDR1 and CDR2 from the germline V gene are MDHEN and SYDVKM. CDR3 residues: CASSSSTSGSLTGELFF. The CDR3 DNA sequence: TGTGCCAGCAGTTCCTCGACTAGCGGGAGCCTCACCGGGGAGCTGTTTTTT.

V usage is TRBV19 and J usage is TRBJ1-2, with 7 nucleotides matching TRBD1. The V gene's germline CDR1 is LNHDA and CDR2 SQIVND (reference sequence). The trim removed 4 bases at V and 5 bases at J, leaving 13 bases unmatched. This CDR3 comprises 16 residues. CDR3 amino acids: CASSRTGTARLYGYTF. DNA of the CDR3: TGTGCCAGTAGTAGAACCGGGACAGCGAGATTATATGGCTACACCTTC.

This CDR3 reads CSVRGFQHF. The CDR3 DNA sequence: TGCAGTGTCCGAGGGTTCCAGCATTTT. This chain connects TRBV20-1 to TRBJ1-5; the D is unclear. CDR3 length: 9 amino acids. Germline V gene sequence: CDR1 DFQATT, CDR2 SNEGSKA (reference sequence). V was trimmed by 7 bases and J by 12 bases, leaving 10 bases between them.

This clone was recorded only once. The chain is built from TRBV9 and TRBJ2-7; TRBD2 matches at 12 bases. The length of the CDR3 is 16 residues. V trimming: 2 bases; J trimming: 6 bases; junction bases outside the gene matches: 9. Germline lookup yields CDR1 SGDLS and CDR2 YYNGEE. This CDR3 reads CASSVSASGGAGEQYF. CDR3 coding DNA: TGTGCCAGCAGCGTCTCAGCTAGCGGGGGGGCCGGCGAGCAGTACTTC. The entire variable domain, with the rest obtained from reference TRBV9 and TRBJ2-7, is as follows: DSGVTQTPKHLITATGQRVTLRCSPRSGDLSVYWYQQSLDQGLQFLIQYYNGEERAKGNILERFSAQQFPDLHSELNLSSLELGDSALYFCASSVSASGGAGEQYFGPGTRLTVT.

The chain joins TRBV11-2 to TRBJ2-7, with D possibly being TRBD1 (6 bases). Germline V lookup: CDR1 SGHAT, CDR2 FQNNGV. The CDR3 extends over 14 amino acids. With 6 bases removed from V and 2 bases from J, the gap between germline ends came to 14 bases. The CDR3 DNA is TGTGCCAGCAGTCAGAACAGGGCTCCCTACGAGCAGTACTTC. Translating gives CASSQNRAPYEQYF.

This clone occurred once. The chain is built from TRBV10-3 and TRBJ2-3; 8 bases map to TRBD2. The CDR3 consists of 13 residues. The trim removed 2 bases at V and 8 bases at J, leaving 3 bases unmatched. Germline V gene data show CDR1 as ENHRY and CDR2 as SYGVKD. The CDR3: CAISEVGGATQYF. Here the CDR3 DNA reads TGTGCCATCAGTGAGGTCGGGGGGGCTACGCAGTATTTT.

V gene TRBV28 combines with J gene TRBJ2-7; D remains ambiguous. The CDR3 is 12 amino acids. Trimming took 0 bases from V and 3 from J, leaving 3 bases between them. Germline CDR1 reads MDHEN; CDR2 reads SYDVKM. The CDR3 DNA reads as TGTGCCAGCAGTTTATGGGGCTACGAGCAGTACTTC. It encodes CASSLWGYEQYF.